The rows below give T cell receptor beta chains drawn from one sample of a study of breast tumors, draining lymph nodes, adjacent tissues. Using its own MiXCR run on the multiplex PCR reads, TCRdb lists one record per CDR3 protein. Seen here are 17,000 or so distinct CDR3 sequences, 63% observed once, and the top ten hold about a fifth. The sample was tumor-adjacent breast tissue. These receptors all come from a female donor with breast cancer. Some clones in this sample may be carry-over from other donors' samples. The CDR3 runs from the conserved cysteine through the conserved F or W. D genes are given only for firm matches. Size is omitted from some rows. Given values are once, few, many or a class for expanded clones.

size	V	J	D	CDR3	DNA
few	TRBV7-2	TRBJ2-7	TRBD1	CASSLAGQGPYEQYF	TGTGCCAGCAGCTTGGCGGGACAGGGACCTTACGAGCAGTACTTC
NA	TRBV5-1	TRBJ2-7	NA	CASSFSVQGQQYF	TGCGCCAGCAGCTTTAGTGTGCAGGGACAGCAGTACTTC
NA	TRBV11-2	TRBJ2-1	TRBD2	CASSLPGLAGVEQFF	TGTGCCAGCAGCCTCCCTGGACTAGCGGGGGTAGAGCAGTTCTTC
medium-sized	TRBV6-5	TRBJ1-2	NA	CASGLLQGHGYTF	TGTGCCAGCGGTCTCCTACAGGGACACGGCTACACCTTC
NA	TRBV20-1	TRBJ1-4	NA	CSARTDINEKLFF	TGCAGTGCTAGGACGGACATTAATGAAAAACTGTTTTTT
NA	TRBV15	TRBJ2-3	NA	CATSRDRATDTQYF	TGTGCCACCAGCAGAGATCGCGCGACAGATACGCAGTATTTT
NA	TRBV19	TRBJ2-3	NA	CASSISTDTQYF	TGTGCCAGTAGTATTAGCACAGATACGCAGTATTTT
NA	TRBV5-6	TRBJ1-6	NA	CASSLAVSPLHF	TGTGCCAGCAGCTTGGCCGTTTCACCCCTCCACTTT
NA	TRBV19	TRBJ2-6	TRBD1	CASTGGTSGANVLTF	TGTGCCAGTACAGGGGGCACATCTGGGGCCAACGTCCTGACTTTC
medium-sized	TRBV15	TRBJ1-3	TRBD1	CATSRAHTGQQNTIYF	TGTGCCACCAGCAGAGCCCATACGGGACAGCAAAACACCATATATTTT
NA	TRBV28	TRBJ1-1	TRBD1	CASSNRGQLNTEAFF	TGTGCCAGCAGCAATAGGGGACAGCTGAACACTGAAGCTTTCTTT
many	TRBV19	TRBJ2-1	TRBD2	CASSTGDGLAVVVEQFF	TGTGCCAGTAGCACGGGGGATGGACTAGCGGTAGTCGTTGAGCAGTTCTTC
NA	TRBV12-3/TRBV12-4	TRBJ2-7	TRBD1	CASSRDSSYEQYF	TGTGCCAGCAGCCGGGACAGTTCCTACGAGCAGTACTTC
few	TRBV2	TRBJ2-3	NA	CASSEGGPDTQYF	TGTGCCAGCAGTGAAGGGGGGCCAGATACGCAGTATTTT
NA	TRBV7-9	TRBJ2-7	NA	CASSLSQGQYYEQYF	TGTGCCAGCAGCTTAAGTCAGGGGCAGTACTACGAGCAGTACTTC
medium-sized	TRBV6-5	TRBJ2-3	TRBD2	CASRAGGTDTQYF	TGTGCCAGCAGGGCGGGGGGCACAGATACGCAGTATTTT
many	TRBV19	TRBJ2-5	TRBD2	CASSVGGGETQYF	TGTGCCAGTAGTGTGGGGGGGGGAGAGACCCAGTACTTC
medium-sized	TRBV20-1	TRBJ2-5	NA	CSARDWQRTQETQYF	TGCAGTGCTAGAGATTGGCAACGGACCCAAGAGACCCAGTACTTC